This T cell receptor beta chain was profiled in a study of T cell responses to AZD1222 COVID-19 vaccine. TCRdb's copy holds only in-frame clones and misses some; the assay was immunoSEQ multiplex PCR. The table has about 90,000 clones, more than 75% seen once; the top ten hold around 5%. Germline lookup yields CDR1 KGHDR and CDR2 SFDVKD. This CDR3 has 14 residues. V was cut by 4 bases and J by 0 bases, with 6 bases left in between. The chain has TRBV24-1 and TRBJ1-5; D is uncertain. The receptor was isolated from an adult in good health. Sequenced material: peripheral blood, taken on day 0 of MenACWY control vaccination. In DNA form, the CDR3 reads TGTGCCACCAGTGAGTCGGATAGCAATCAGCCCCAGCATTTT. It translates to CATSESDSNQPQHF.